This passage covers 22 T cell receptor beta chains from one sample sequenced in a study of blood T cell repertoires in COVID-19. Repertoires were generated with immunoSEQ multiplex PCR, while TCRdb's copy carries only in-frame clones and drops some. The data contain about 240,000 clones, approximately 90% of them singletons. Sequencing was done on a sample of PBMCs or T cells enriched from blood (not recorded which). The receptors were gathered from a woman younger than 45 who had recovered from COVID-19.

The V and J genes are TRBV7-3 and TRBJ1-1; no clear D gene. CDR1 SGHTA and CDR2 FQGTGA come from the germline V gene. V shed 0 bases and J shed 4 bases, with 9 bases lying between them. CDR3 length: 14 amino acids. The DNA for the CDR3 is TGTGCCAGCAGCTTAACCGGTAGTGGCACTGAAGCTTTCTTT. This encodes CASSLTGSGTEAFF.

V usage is TRBV12-5 and J usage is TRBJ1-5, with TRBD1 as a possible D gene (6 bases). CDR3 length: 12 amino acids. Deletions cut 6 bases from V and 6 bases from J, with 9 bases between. CDR1 and CDR2 from the germline V gene are LGHNT and FRNRAP. DNA for the CDR3: TGTGCTAGTGGACAGGGTGGTCAGCCCCAGCATTTT. Amino acid sequence: CASGQGGQPQHF.

The J gene is TRBJ1-1, the V gene TRBV5-1; TRBD1 might be the D (6 bases). Germline V gives CDR1 SGHRS, CDR2 YFSETQ. V was trimmed by 3 bases and J by 5 bases, leaving 23 bases between them. CDR3 length: 17 amino acids. CDR3 DNA: TGCGCCAGCAGCTCGGACCCCTTGGCAGGGGTAGGTACTGAAGCTTTCTTT. Its translation: CASSSDPLAGVGTEAFF.

The chain links TRBV19 to TRBJ2-4, with TRBD1 as a possible D gene (6 bases). The CDR3 is 15 residues long. V was clipped by 1 base and J by 8 bases, with 15 bases between them. The germline V gene has CDR1 LNHDA and CDR2 SQIVND (reference sequence). Written as DNA, the CDR3 is TGTGCCAGTAGTATAGCGGGGCAGGGGAGACACATTCAGTACTTC. This translates into CASSIAGQGRHIQYF.

The gene calls are TRBV9 and TRBJ1-6; weak D call: TRBD1 (5 bases). The germline gives CDR1 SGDLS, CDR2 YYNGEE. CDR3 length equals 16 residues. V was cut by 0 bases and J by 8 bases, with 15 bases left in between. This chain's CDR3 is CASSVEQAPGDSPLHF. The CDR3 coding sequence is TGTGCCAGCAGCGTAGAACAGGCTCCTGGGGATTCACCCCTCCACTTT.

The chain recombines TRBV19 with TRBJ1-1; D perhaps matches TRBD1 (5 bases). Germline lookup yields CDR1 LNHDA and CDR2 SQIVND (reference sequence). This CDR3 spans 15 amino acids. Trimming removed 8 bases from V and 0 bases from J, with 16 bases in between. The CDR3 DNA reads as TGTGCCAGTGACGACGGTGGACAATTGAACACTGAAGCTTTCTTT. This sequence encodes CASDDGGQLNTEAFF. The full variable domain, completed using reference TRBV19 and TRBJ1-1, is DGGITQSPKYLFRKEGQNVTLSCEQNLNHDAMYWYRQDPGQGLRLIYYSQIVNDFQKGDIAEGYSVSREKKESFPLTVTSAQKNPTAFYLCASDDGGQLNTEAFFGQGTRLTVV.

A few counts support this clone. The chain carries TRBV19 and TRBJ1-1; D may be TRBD1 (6 bases). From germline, CDR1 is LNHDA and CDR2 SQIVND (reference sequence). Trimming removed 2 bases from V and 0 bases from J, with 10 bases in between. This CDR3 is built from 15 residues. CDR3 nucleotide sequence: TGTGCCAGTAGTATAACGACAGGCCTGAACACTGAAGCTTTCTTT. Its protein product is CASSITTGLNTEAFF.

In the case of this clone: One end of the junction is discordant with germline, which a read error may explain. The chain employs TRBV7-7 and TRBJ2-3; 7 bases match TRBD1. The CDR3 totals 15 residues. Germline CDR1 is SSHAT and CDR2 is FNYEAQ (reference sequence). This chain's CDR3 is CASSPYEGASDTQYF. In DNA form, the CDR3 reads TGTGCTAGCAGCCCCTACGAGGGGGCATCAGATACGCAGTATTTT.

As to this clone: Different DNA sequences within this sample yield the same CDR3. This chain connects TRBV5-1 to TRBJ1-1; perhaps TRBD1 as D (6 bases). There are 12 residues in the CDR3. The germline V gene has CDR1 SGHRS and CDR2 YFSETQ. The ends were cut back, 4 bases at V and 8 bases at J, with 12 bases in the middle. CDR3: CASSDTGTEAFF. CDR3 bases: TGCGCCAGCAGCGATACAGGGACCGAAGCTTTCTTT.

The J gene is TRBJ2-3, the V gene TRBV4-2; tentative D call: TRBD1 (6 bases). This CDR3 contains 16 residues. V gave up 0 bases and J gave up 6 bases, with 16 bases separating them. Germline loops: CDR1 LGHNA, CDR2 YNFKEQ. As DNA, the CDR3 is TGTGCCAGCAGCCAAGAGGGGGCCTTGGGGGTGGATACGCAGTATTTT. Amino acids: CASSQEGALGVDTQYF.

This clone showed up just a few times. This chain joins TRBV7-9 and TRBJ1-3; a possible D gene is TRBD1 (6 bases). This CDR3 contains 16 residues. The V gene's germline CDR1 is SEHNR and CDR2 FQNEAQ (reference sequence). The germline V and J ends were trimmed by 2 bases and 2 bases, with 13 bases remaining between them. For the CDR3, the DNA is TGTGCCAGCAGCTTACCAGGGGAAGATGCTGGAAACACCATATATTTT. Translating gives CASSLPGEDAGNTIYF.

The J gene is TRBJ1-5, the V gene TRBV4-1; weak D call: TRBD1 (6 bases). V was shortened by 3 bases and J by 7 bases, with 16 bases between the two germline ends. The CDR3 is 15 amino acids. Germline V gene sequence: CDR1 MGHRA, CDR2 YSYEKL. CDR3 sequence (DNA): TGCGCCAGCAGCCATAACCAGGGAACAGGGCAGCCCCAGCATTTT. Protein: CASSHNQGTGQPQHF.

The CDR3 region is CASSLITSGNEQFF. For the CDR3, the DNA is TGCGCCAGCAGCTTGATAACTAGCGGCAATGAGCAGTTCTTC. The rearrangement uses TRBV5-1 and TRBJ2-1; TRBD2 matches at 8 bases. The CDR3 has 14 amino acids. V was pared by 1 base and J by 6 bases, with 3 bases of the junction left unmatched. The V gene's germline CDR1 is SGHRS and CDR2 YFSETQ.

The gene calls are TRBV27 and TRBJ2-7; TRBD1 matches at 9 bases. In germline, CDR1 is MNHEY, CDR2 SMNVEV (reference sequence). This CDR3 is 16 amino acids long. Unmatched junction bases numbered 9, after V lost 6 bases and J lost 0 bases. CDR3 nucleotide sequence: TGTGCCAGCAGCTCCCGCGGGACAGGGATCTCCTACGAGCAGTACTTC. Its protein product is CASSSRGTGISYEQYF.

In DNA form, the CDR3 reads TGTGCCTGGAGGTTAGGAGCTAACTATGGCTACACCTTC. Its protein product is CAWRLGANYGYTF. The chain is built from TRBV30 and TRBJ1-2; D ambiguous. Per the germline V gene, CDR1 is GTSNPN and CDR2 is SVGIG (reference sequence). This CDR3 contains 13 residues. V was pared by 3 bases and J by 0 bases, with 8 bases between.

In this sample, this clone turned up a few times. The same CDR3 is also encoded by other DNA sequences in this sample. V gene TRBV7-9 combines with J gene TRBJ1-1; D may be TRBD1 (5 bases). The ends were cut back, 3 bases at V and 1 base at J, with 9 bases in the middle. This CDR3 has 14 residues. From germline, CDR1 is SEHNR and CDR2 FQNEAQ (reference sequence). DNA of the CDR3: TGTGCCAGCAGCTTGGGGGACTCGAACACTGAAGCTTTCTTT. Translation: CASSLGDSNTEAFF. Drawing the rest from reference TRBV7-9 and TRBJ1-1, the complete variable domain is DTGVSQNPRHKITKRGQNVTFRCDPISEHNRLYWYRQTLGQGPEFLTYFQNEAQLEKSRLLSDRFSAERPKGSFSTLEIQRTEQGDSAMYLCASSLGDSNTEAFFGQGTRLTVV.

The rearrangement uses TRBV29-1 and TRBJ1-2; 11 nucleotides match TRBD1. From germline, CDR1 is SQVTM and CDR2 ANQGSEA. V dropped 4 bases and J dropped 2; count of bases not matched to a gene: 9. This CDR3 spans 16 amino acids. The CDR3 nucleotides read TGCAGCGTTGGAGGGACAGGGGGTCAACCCAACTATGGCTACACCTTC. Protein sequence: CSVGGTGGQPNYGYTF. Together with reference TRBV29-1 and TRBJ1-2, the CDR3 gives the full variable domain: SAVISQKPSRDICQRGTSLTIQCQVDSQVTMMFWYRQQPGQSLTLIATANQGSEATYESGFVIDKFPISRPNLTFSTLTVSNMSPEDSSIYLCSVGGTGGQPNYGYTFGSGTRLTVV.

The chain joins TRBV29-1 to TRBJ2-2; 10 bases agree with TRBD2. This CDR3 contains 17 residues. The ends lost 0 bases at V and 4 bases at J; junction bases unmatched: 8. Germline CDR1 is SQVTM and CDR2 is ANQGSEA. The CDR3 is CSVEDPAGGPFTGELFF. CDR3 in DNA: TGCAGCGTTGAAGATCCAGCGGGAGGGCCTTTCACCGGGGAGCTGTTTTTT.

The chain is built from TRBV7-2 and TRBJ2-3; 9 bases map to TRBD2. The junction had 0 bases not matched to a gene; V was cut back by 2 bases and J by 0 bases. The CDR3 is made up of 15 amino acids. From germline, CDR1 is SGHTA and CDR2 FQGNSA. The chain's CDR3 is CASSLTSGSTDTQYF. In nucleotides, the CDR3 is TGTGCCAGCAGCTTAACTAGCGGGAGCACAGATACGCAGTATTTT. The full variable domain, rest sourced from reference TRBV7-2 and TRBJ2-3, is GAGVSQSPSNKVTEKGKDVELRCDPISGHTALYWYRQSLGQGLEFLIYFQGNSAPDKSGLPSDRFSAERTGGSVSTLTIQRTQQEDSAVYLCASSLTSGSTDTQYFGPGTRLTVL.

The V and J genes are TRBV6-5 and TRBJ2-7; perhaps TRBD2 as D (6 bases). V gave up 7 bases and J gave up 6 bases, with 10 bases separating them. The germline V gene has CDR1 MNHEY and CDR2 SVGAGI. This CDR3 contains 11 residues. CDR3 region: CASTQGGEQYF. In nucleotides, the CDR3 is TGTGCCAGCACCCAGGGAGGCGAGCAGTACTTC.

The chain recombines TRBV7-2 with TRBJ1-1, with D uncertain. Germline values: CDR1 SGHTA, CDR2 FQGNSA. Trimming shortened V by 5 bases and J by 3 bases, and 13 bases separated the two germline ends. The CDR3 spans 14 residues. The CDR3 sequence is CASSPGILDTEAFF. The CDR3 bases are TGTGCCAGCAGCCCGGGGATCCTGGACACTGAAGCTTTCTTT.

The rearrangement links TRBV19 to TRBJ2-3; 9 bases line up with TRBD1. In germline, CDR1 is LNHDA, CDR2 SQIVND (reference sequence). The CDR3 totals 20 residues. The V segment lost 6 bases and the J segment 5 bases; nucleotides outside the gene matches: 24. CDR3: CASRSTGTGFLAGSRDTQYF. The CDR3 nucleotides are TGTGCCAGTAGATCAACCGGGACAGGGTTTTTGGCGGGATCCCGAGATACGCAGTATTTT.